The 2 T cell receptor beta chains presented below share a single source sample, sequenced in a study of T and B cells in COVID-19 patients (dated by TCRdb to 2018 to 2021). The instrument was an Illumina MiSeq. Multiplex PCR with BIOMED2 TRB-A/B primer pools was used to amplify TRB rearrangements. TCRdb reran the public reads through fastp at Q25 and MiXCR, keeping productive beta chains. Duplicate CDR3 protein sequences are folded into a single record with the most common DNA and genes. The sample yields more than 20,000 distinct CDR3 sequences; about 31% were counted once. The ten largest make up 1.7% of the sample. Genomic DNA extracted from blood, in amounts of roughly 230-550 ng, served as the starting material for amplifying TRB repertoires. Material: blood. The origin of the receptors is a human donor who had recovered from COVID-19.

This clonotype was observed a handful of times. The chain recombines TRBV14 with TRBJ1-4; TRBD1 is a possible D gene (5 bases). V lost 1 base and J 8 bases, leaving 20 bases between the germline ends. This CDR3 spans 17 amino acids. Germline CDR1 and CDR2: SGHDN and FVKESK. The CDR3 here is CASSQGRSWLGDEKLFF. In DNA, the CDR3 is TGTGCCAGCAGCCAAGGACGATCCTGGTTGGGGGACGAAAAACTGTTTTTT.

CDR3 loop: CSALLAPPSETQYF. CDR3 nucleotide sequence: TGCAGTGCTCTACTAGCGCCGCCGTCGGAGACCCAGTACTTC. The genes are TRBV20-1 and TRBJ2-5; 7 positions match TRBD2. CDR1 DFQATT and CDR2 SNEGSKA come from the germline V gene (reference sequence). This CDR3 comprises 14 residues. V was pared by 5 bases and J by 5 bases, with 11 bases of the junction left unmatched.